These 20 T cell receptor beta chains share one sample of origin, sequenced in a study of blood T cell repertoires in COVID-19. Here immunoSEQ multiplex PCR was the method, and the copy in TCRdb shows in-frame clones only, minus some. Found here are about 220,000 clones, about 80% of them singletons; the top ten hold 1.3%. Specimen: PBMCs or T cells enriched from blood (not recorded which). The receptors were sampled from a woman aged 40 to 50 with acute COVID-19.

This chain uses TRBV9 with TRBJ2-1, with D possibly TRBD2 on 6 matching bases. Trimming removed 2 bases at V and 0 bases at J, with 12 bases between. CDR1 is SGDLS, CDR2 YYNGEE, per germline. This CDR3 has 16 amino acids. The CDR3 coding sequence is TGTGCCAGCAGCGTCGGCCTCGGGAGCTCCTACAATGAGCAGTTCTTC. It specifies CASSVGLGSSYNEQFF.

The chain carries TRBV5-1 and TRBJ1-1; the D is unclear. Germline values: CDR1 SGHRS, CDR2 YFSETQ. With 4 bases removed from V and 2 bases from J, the gap between germline ends came to 12 bases. The CDR3 sequence is 14 residues long. CDR3 nucleotides: TGCGCCAGCAGCCCAGCAGGTTTTAACACTGAAGCTTTCTTT. This gives the protein CASSPAGFNTEAFF.

The chain recombines TRBV7-9 with TRBJ2-5; tentatively, D is TRBD1 (5 bases). The CDR3 length is 14 residues. Germline-derived CDR1 and CDR2 are SEHNR and FQNEAQ (reference sequence). The V and J ends lost 5 bases and 4 bases respectively, with 14 bases between them. As DNA, the CDR3 is TGTGCCAGCAGCCCCCCAGGGATAGGAGAGACCCAGTACTTC. It specifies CASSPPGIGETQYF.

The V call is TRBV5-1, the J call TRBJ1-1, with D unresolved. The CDR3 consists of 14 residues. Looked up from germline, CDR1 is SGHRS and CDR2 is YFSETQ. V was shortened by 1 base and J by 6 bases, with 13 bases between the two germline ends. CDR3 nucleotides: TGCGCCAGCAGCTTGTCTCGAGGGATCGCTGAAGCTTTCTTT. As protein: CASSLSRGIAEAFF.

The V call is TRBV9, the J call TRBJ2-7; no firm D call. Trimming pared 0 bases from V and 2 bases from J, leaving 12 bases between. CDR3 length: 15 amino acids. Germline CDR1 is SGDLS and CDR2 is YYNGEE. The CDR3, as DNA: TGTGCCAGCAGCGTAGGAACCGGTCTGCCCTACGAGCAGTACTTC. It codes for CASSVGTGLPYEQYF.

The rearrangement joins TRBV7-3 to TRBJ1-1; the match to TRBD1 covers 8 bases. Germline CDR1 reads SGHTA; CDR2 reads FQGTGA. This CDR3 is 13 amino acids long. Trimming cost V 5 bases and J 4 bases; bases outside gene matches: 3. The CDR3 region is CASSDRGGTEAFF. CDR3 in DNA: TGTGCCAGCAGCGACAGGGGTGGCACTGAAGCTTTCTTT.

The rearrangement joins TRBV4-3 to TRBJ2-3; possible D gene TRBD2, 7 bases. Germline CDR1 reads LGHNA; CDR2 reads YSLEER. Trimming cost V 0 bases and J 0 bases, with 22 bases left between them. This CDR3 has 20 residues. The DNA of the CDR3 is TGCGCCAGCAGCCAAGATCACCTGGGGGGGCGGGGGCCAAGCACAGATACGCAGTATTTT. Protein sequence: CASSQDHLGGRGPSTDTQYF.

The chain combines TRBV7-2 with TRBJ2-7; 8 nucleotides match TRBD1. V dropped 4 bases and J dropped 6; count of bases not matched to a gene: 5. The CDR3 totals 13 residues. Germline V lookup: CDR1 SGHTA, CDR2 FQGNSA. CDR3 in DNA: TGTGCCAGCAGCTCCGCCAGGGGGCGCGAGCAGTACTTC. Translated: CASSSARGREQYF. The full variable domain, completed using reference TRBV7-2 and TRBJ2-7, is GAGVSQSPSNKVTEKGKDVELRCDPISGHTALYWYRQSLGQGLEFLIYFQGNSAPDKSGLPSDRFSAERTGGSVSTLTIQRTQQEDSAVYLCASSSARGREQYFGPGTRLTVT.

The chain carries TRBV4-2 and TRBJ2-2, with D possibly matching TRBD2 (6 bases). V was pared by 5 bases and J by 2 bases, with 12 bases between. The CDR3 spans 15 residues. The germline V gene has CDR1 LGHNA and CDR2 YNFKEQ. DNA for the CDR3: TGTGCCAGCAGCGTCCGGGACTCCAACACCGGGGAGCTGTTTTTT. Protein: CASSVRDSNTGELFF.

The rearrangement uses TRBV11-2 and TRBJ2-1; 7 nucleotides align to TRBD1. This CDR3 is built from 16 residues. V shed 1 base, J shed 3 bases, and the junction held 6 bases outside the gene matches. Germline V lookup: CDR1 SGHAT, CDR2 FQNNGV. CDR3 sequence reads: CASSLGQGRLYNEQFF. In nucleotides, the CDR3 is TGTGCCAGCAGCTTAGGACAGGGCCGGCTCTACAATGAGCAGTTCTTC.

The V call is TRBV18, the J call TRBJ2-3; D uncertain. Per germline, CDR1 KGHSH and CDR2 LQKENI. The V gene lost 2 bases and the J gene lost 2 bases, with 11 bases spanning the gap. There are 15 residues in the CDR3. CDR3 DNA sequence: TGTGCCAGCTCACCAGGCACCCTTTCCACAGATACGCAGTATTTT. Its translation: CASSPGTLSTDTQYF.

The V call is TRBV27, the J call TRBJ2-1; 11 positions match TRBD2. The ends lost 4 bases at V and 5 bases at J; junction bases unmatched: 10. Germline values: CDR1 MNHEY, CDR2 SMNVEV (reference sequence). This CDR3 spans 17 amino acids. CDR3 in DNA: TGTGCCAGCAGTTCCCGGACTAGCGGGTATCCTAACAATGAGCAGTTCTTC. Translating it yields CASSSRTSGYPNNEQFF.

This clone was counted a few times. The rearrangement links TRBV4-1 to TRBJ2-7; the match to TRBD2 covers 11 bases. Trimming took 5 bases from V and 3 from J; bases not matched to a gene: 9. The length of the CDR3 is 16 residues. The germline gives CDR1 MGHRA, CDR2 YSYEKL. The CDR3 DNA reads TGCGCCAGCAGCTTTACCGGGACTAGCGGCCTCTACGAGCAGTACTTC. This sequence encodes CASSFTGTSGLYEQYF.

The chain uses TRBV11-2 and TRBJ1-2; 7 nucleotides match TRBD1. V dropped 0 bases and J dropped 2; count of bases not matched to a gene: 6. Per the germline V gene, CDR1 is SGHAT and CDR2 is FQNNGV. The CDR3 is made up of 16 amino acids. The CDR3 sequence is CASSLDSSTGNYGYTF. The DNA for the CDR3 is TGTGCCAGCAGCTTAGATTCATCGACAGGGAACTATGGCTACACCTTC.

CDR3 loop: CASSLEGAGQTDTQYF. CDR3 in DNA: TGCGCCAGCAGCTTGGAAGGTGCGGGACAGACAGATACGCAGTATTTT. The chain uses TRBV5-1 and TRBJ2-3; D might be TRBD1 (7 bases). Germline V gene lookup returns CDR1 SGHRS and CDR2 YFSETQ. The CDR3 consists of 16 residues. Trimming cost V 0 bases and J 3 bases, with 14 bases left between them.

The rearrangement joins TRBV2 to TRBJ2-5; TRBD1 aligns across 12 bases. The CDR3 covers 17 residues. V was clipped by 6 bases and J by 0 bases; unmatched bases: 8. The germline CDR1 and CDR2 sequences are SNHLY and FYNNEI. The chain's CDR3 is CASSGDRGLADQETQYF. CDR3 sequence (DNA): TGTGCCAGCAGCGGGGACAGGGGGCTAGCGGACCAAGAGACCCAGTACTTC.

V usage is TRBV11-2 and J usage is TRBJ2-7; 8 bases fit TRBD2. V was pared by 5 bases and J by 3 bases, with 12 bases of the junction left unmatched. Germline V gene lookup returns CDR1 SGHAT and CDR2 FQNNGV. The CDR3 is 16 amino acids. This CDR3 reads CASSDSPGLVSYEQYF. The CDR3, as DNA: TGTGCCAGCAGCGACTCGCCGGGACTAGTAAGCTACGAGCAGTACTTC.

The V call is TRBV6-4, the J call TRBJ2-1; D possibly corresponds to TRBD2 (7 bases). This CDR3 has 14 residues. CDR1 and CDR2 from the germline V gene are MRHNA and SNTAGT. V lost 6 bases and J lost 2, with 11 bases in between. The CDR3 here is CASSRGAAYNEQFF. The CDR3 DNA is TGTGCCAGCAGCCGGGGGGCCGCCTACAATGAGCAGTTCTTC.

The genes are TRBV2 and TRBJ2-1; 8 bases agree with TRBD1. Losses at the gene ends were 6 bases for V and 2 bases for J; bases not matched to a gene: 6. Germline CDR1 and CDR2: SNHLY and FYNNEI. This CDR3 spans 15 amino acids. The CDR3 loop is CASRTDRAPYNEQFF. As DNA, the CDR3 is TGTGCCAGCAGAACGGACAGGGCCCCCTACAATGAGCAGTTCTTC. The whole variable domain, remainder taken from reference TRBV2 and TRBJ2-1, is EPEVTQTPSHQVTQMGQEVILRCVPISNHLYFYWYRQILGQKVEFLVSFYNNEISEKSEIFDDQFSVERPDGSNFTLKIRSTKLEDSAMYFCASRTDRAPYNEQFFGPGTRLTVL.

This chain links TRBV28 with TRBJ1-5; perhaps TRBD1 as D (5 bases). Per the germline V gene, CDR1 is MDHEN and CDR2 is SYDVKM. Trimming pared 6 bases from V and 6 bases from J, leaving 9 bases between. The CDR3 spans 12 residues. The DNA of the CDR3 is TGTGCCAGCAGAGGCGGGGGTCAGCCCCAGCATTTT. Translation: CASRGGGQPQHF. Looking up the rest from reference TRBV28 and TRBJ1-5 gives the full variable domain: DVKVTQSSRYLVKRTGEKVFLECVQDMDHENMFWYRQDPGLGLRLIYFSYDVKMKEKGDIPEGYSVSREKKERFSLILESASTNQTSMYLCASRGGGQPQHFGDGTRLSIL.